Sequencing of this T cell receptor (beta chain) was carried out in a study of OX40 agonist ivuxolimab in advanced cancers. Overall study findings and caveats: Normalized T-cell clonal expansion was also low in a subset of nonresponders. Some of the lowest clonal expansion was seen in partial responders at 0.1-3.0 mg/kg.

CDR1 is MNHEY, CDR2 SVGAGI, per germline. V trimming: 7 bases; J trimming: 0 bases; junction bases outside the gene matches: 7. This CDR3 contains 15 residues. Assay: immunoSEQ multiplex PCR; the TCRdb copy retains only in-frame clones and omits some. The sample shows 95,000 to 100,000 clones, roughly 83% of them seen only once. Regarding this clone: The antigen is undetermined.

People who had autoimmune disease history or systemic immunosuppression were excluded. Sampling of blood occurred at baseline, cycle 4 day 1, and cycle 7 day 1. The sample here was CD4+ or CD8+ T cells sorted from blood, taken in a trial of the OX40 agonist ivuxolimab. This TCR was recovered from an adult with an advanced solid tumor such as melanoma, head and neck, liver or kidney cancer. The V gene is TRBV6-5, the J gene TRBJ1-1; 8 bases match TRBD1. The CDR3 is CASTRDRSMNTEAFF. For the CDR3, the DNA is TGTGCCAGCACCAGGGACAGGTCTATGAACACTGAAGCTTTCTTT.